These T cell receptor beta chains were read from a single sample in a study of T cells in Graves' hyperthyroidism and ophthalmopathy. TCRdb fed the multiplex PCR reads into MiXCR, producing one record per CDR3 protein. The sample shows 250,000 to 350,000 distinct CDR3 sequences, approximately 15% of them seen only once. Sequenced material: blood. The source is a woman aged 55-69 years with Graves' ophthalmopathy. Each CDR3 is given with its conserved first and last residue. D genes are given only for firm matches. The listing skips clone size in some rows; elsewhere it reads once, few, many or a size class.

D gene	V gene	clone size	J gene	CDR3 DNA	CDR3 protein
NA	TRBV20-1	NA	TRBJ1-6	TGCAGTGCGCGACCGGGACCGCGGGACTCACCCCTCCACTTT	CSARPGPRDSPLHF
NA	TRBV10-2	few	TRBJ1-2	TGCGCCAGCCATCCTGCAAGCAACTATGGCTACACCTTC	CASHPASNYGYTF
NA	TRBV7-9	NA	TRBJ2-3	TGTGCCAGCGCGCGAGGAAACACAGATACGCAGTATTTT	CASARGNTDTQYF
TRBD2	TRBV11-2	NA	TRBJ2-7	TGTGCCAGCAGCCGCGGGACTAGCGGGGGTTACGAGCAGTACTTC	CASSRGTSGGYEQYF
NA	TRBV6-2/TRBV6-3	many	TRBJ1-2	TGTGCCACCCTGGACAGAGCCTATGGCTACACCTTC	CATLDRAYGYTF
NA	TRBV18	many	TRBJ2-7	TGTGCCAGCTCATCCTTCGTCGGCAGCTACTCCTACGAGCAGTACTTC	CASSSFVGSYSYEQYF
TRBD2	TRBV28	few	TRBJ2-1	TGTGCCAGCTCGATAACGGGGGGGAGCGATGAGCAGTTCTTC	CASSITGGSDEQFF
TRBD1	TRBV11-2	many	TRBJ2-2	TGTGCCAGCAAAAGGGACAGTTACACCGGGGAGCTGTTTTTT	CASKRDSYTGELFF
NA	TRBV11-2	many	TRBJ1-5	TGTGCCAGCAGCTTAGATCTAGACAGTTACCAGCATTTT	CASSLDLDSYQHF
NA	TRBV28	many	TRBJ2-7	TGTGCCAGCAGTCTCCCGGGGAACTCCTACGAGCAGTACTTC	CASSLPGNSYEQYF
NA	TRBV30	NA	TRBJ1-1	TGTGCCTGGGACGGAGACACTGAAGCTTTCTTT	CAWDGDTEAFF
NA	TRBV10-3	NA	TRBJ2-5	TGTGCCATCAGACCGGACAGTCAGAAGACCCAGTACTTC	CAIRPDSQKTQYF
NA	TRBV20-1	NA	TRBJ2-1	TGCAGTGCTAGAGTGCCGGGGGCGGATGAGCAGTTCTTC	CSARVPGADEQFF
TRBD1	TRBV2	many	TRBJ2-5	TGTGCCAGCAGCGGAGGGACAGGTGAAGAGACCCAGTACTTC	CASSGGTGEETQYF
NA	TRBV24-1	many	TRBJ2-1	TGTGCCACCAGTGATTTTACAGCACCACTCTATGAGCAGTTCTTC	CATSDFTAPLYEQFF
NA	TRBV7-9	many	TRBJ1-2	TGTGCCAGCAGCTTAGAGAGGGTGGGGAATGGCTACACCTTC	CASSLERVGNGYTF
NA	TRBV6-2/TRBV6-3	many	TRBJ2-1	TGTGCCAGCAGTTACTCGCACCTCCCCAATGAGCAGTTCTTC	CASSYSHLPNEQFF
TRBD2	TRBV4-2	few	TRBJ2-1	TGTGCCAGCAGCCCGCGGGGGGGGAGCTCCTACAATGAGCAGTTCTTC	CASSPRGGSSYNEQFF
NA	TRBV18	many	TRBJ1-5	TGTGCCAGCTCAACCCTTGCCAGACAAATAAGCAATCAGCCCCAGCATTTT	CASSTLARQISNQPQHF
TRBD1	TRBV27	few	TRBJ2-2	TGTGCCAGCAGTTTGGTCAGGGGGTACACCGGGGAGCTGTTTTTT	CASSLVRGYTGELFF
NA	TRBV7-3	few	TRBJ2-2	TGTGCCAGCAGCCCCCGACAAGACACCGGGGAGCTGTTTTTT	CASSPRQDTGELFF
NA	TRBV9	NA	TRBJ1-4	TGTGCCAGCAGCTCGGGGGGGGAGCCAACTAATGAAAAACTGTTTTTT	CASSSGGEPTNEKLFF
NA	TRBV7-9	NA	TRBJ2-3	TGTGCCAGCAGCTTGGGGGCAGGGAAGGCAGATACGCAGTATTTT	CASSLGAGKADTQYF
NA	TRBV3-1	few	TRBJ2-3	TGTGCCAGCAGCCAAGGGGACTCCTACAAAGATCCGCAGTATTTT	CASSQGDSYKDPQYF
NA	TRBV7-9	NA	TRBJ2-2	TGTGCCAGCAGCCCCGGTTGGAGGGAATCCGGGGAGCTGTTTTTT	CASSPGWRESGELFF
NA	TRBV5-1	many	TRBJ2-7	TGCGCCAGCAGCCCTGGGACTTCGGCCTCCAGGCAGTACTTC	CASSPGTSASRQYF
TRBD1	TRBV6-6	many	TRBJ1-1	TGTGCCAGCAGTTACGGACAGGGTATCCGAAACACTGAAGCTTTCTTT	CASSYGQGIRNTEAFF
NA	TRBV4-2	NA	TRBJ2-3	TGTGCCAGCAGCCAGTTGGGGGGGGGCGCAGATACGCAGTATTTT	CASSQLGGGADTQYF
NA	TRBV7-2	many	TRBJ2-3	TGTGCCAGCAGCCTCAGGAACACAGATACGCAGTATTTT	CASSLRNTDTQYF
NA	TRBV4-3	NA	TRBJ1-1	TGCGCCAGCAGCCAATATTCGACAGGGAACACTGAAGCTTTCTTT	CASSQYSTGNTEAFF
NA	TRBV5-6	many	TRBJ1-2	TGTGCCAGCAGCTTGGTTGACAGCTATGGCTACACCTTC	CASSLVDSYGYTF
TRBD2	TRBV20-1	NA	TRBJ2-1	TGCAGTGCTAGGTCTACTAGCGGGGGGTACAATGAGCAGTTCTTC	CSARSTSGGYNEQFF
TRBD1	TRBV6-1	many	TRBJ2-5	TGTGCCAGCAGTCCTTACGGACAGGGGAGAGGGGAGACCCAGTACTTC	CASSPYGQGRGETQYF
NA	TRBV11-2	NA	TRBJ1-4	TGTGCCAGCAGCTTATATCTGGAAAAACTGTTTTTT	CASSLYLEKLFF
NA	TRBV28	many	TRBJ1-2	TGTGCCAGCAGTCCATTCCTAGCTAGTAACTATGGCTACACCTTC	CASSPFLASNYGYTF
TRBD2	TRBV4-1	NA	TRBJ2-5	TGCGCCAGCAGCCAAGATAGGAGCGGGAGTTTAGTCCAAGAGACCCAGTACTTC	CASSQDRSGSLVQETQYF
NA	TRBV6-5	NA	TRBJ2-2	TGTGCCAGCAGTTACTCGAAGTCCCACGGGGAGCTGTTTTTT	CASSYSKSHGELFF
NA	TRBV7-2	many	TRBJ1-2	TGTGCCAGCAGCCCAAATCGGGGTGACTATGGCTACACCTTC	CASSPNRGDYGYTF
NA	TRBV7-2	many	TRBJ1-4	TGTGCCAGCAGCTTAAGCGGCAGACTCAGACTGTTTTTT	CASSLSGRLRLFF
NA	TRBV27	NA	TRBJ1-4	TGTGCCAGCAGACTTCTAACTGATTTAGGTGAAAAACTGTTTTTT	CASRLLTDLGEKLFF
NA	TRBV11-2	many	TRBJ1-3	TGTGCCAGCAGCGTAGACTTCGGAAACACCATATATTTT	CASSVDFGNTIYF
NA	TRBV5-1	many	TRBJ1-1	TGTGCCAGCAGCTCGAACACTGAAGCTTTCTTT	CASSSNTEAFF
NA	TRBV7-9	few	TRBJ2-1	TGTGCCAGCCGGAGAATCAATGAGCAGTTCTTC	CASRRINEQFF
NA	TRBV9	few	TRBJ2-1	TGTGCCAGCAGCGTAGACGGAACCTACAATGAGCAGTTCTTC	CASSVDGTYNEQFF
TRBD2	TRBV20-1	NA	TRBJ2-7	TGCAGTGCTAGGTCTAGCGGACCAGCCTACGAGCAGTACTTC	CSARSSGPAYEQYF
TRBD2	TRBV11-2	NA	TRBJ2-5	TGTGTCAGCAGCCTCCGGCGGGGGGGAGAGACCCAGTACTTC	CVSSLRRGGETQYF
NA	TRBV2	NA	TRBJ2-6	TGTGCCAGCCGTGGACACGCCGGGGCCGGTGGGGCCAACGTCCTGACTTTC	CASRGHAGAGGANVLTF
TRBD1	TRBV7-8	few	TRBJ2-7	TGTGCCAGCAGCTCCCTGGACAGGGGCGGGTACGAGCAGTACTTC	CASSSLDRGGYEQYF
NA	TRBV2	many	TRBJ1-1	TGTGCCAGCAGTGAGAGGGGGATGGGGAACACTGAAGCTTTCTTT	CASSERGMGNTEAFF
TRBD2	TRBV7-2	many	TRBJ2-1	TGTGCCAGCAGCTTAACCGGGACTAGCGTATACAATGAGCAGTTCTTC	CASSLTGTSVYNEQFF